This T cell receptor beta chain was found in a study of beta chain features in type 1 diabetes (dated by TCRdb to 2016 to 2019). A note on the overall study: Patients and healthy donors did not differ in mean age, gender distribution, total cell number or subset yield. A total of 100 million to 110 million sorted cells were examined across all samples, and a strong correlation was observed between cell number per subset and RNA yield. In the study, TCRB repertoires of sorted circulating CD4+ T cell subsets from recently diagnosed type 1 diabetes patients were compared with those of matched healthy donors. Regulatory and stem cell-like memory subsets were isolated from only 8 patients and roughly eight healthy donors, whereas naive and central memory subsets came from all 28 donors. Study-wide findings and limitations: Because cDNA was sequenced instead of genomic DNA, highly expressing activated cells could be over-represented, though the groups showed no difference in activation or CD3 levels. Type 1 diabetes patients showed a moderate but significant shortening of TCRB CDR3 length in all four CD4+ subsets. Fewer insertions and more nucleotide deletions at VDJ recombination sites were observed in patients with type 1 diabetes, implying thymic rearrangement abnormalities. Shorter templates might have been favored by PCR, but patient and control samples were amplified and corrected together, so both groups would have been affected equally by any skew. Because small numbers of individuals were included in the HLA sub-analyses, any influence of HLA type on TCRB rearrangement was left unresolved. Naive, central memory and regulatory TCRB repertoires appeared to be more similar among patients than among healthy donors.

Each donor gave one peripheral blood draw, approximately 110 mL on average, collected into heparinised tubes. A BD FACSAria II and a panel including CD45RO, CCR7, CD25, CD127, CD95 and CD27 were used to sort naive, central memory, regulatory and stem cell-like memory CD4+ T cells. Purity was above 95% for every sorted population. PBMCs were isolated right away by Lymphoprep density gradient centrifugation and were stained directly, without culture. Samples were stained and sorted in pairs, with one healthy donor and one patient per experiment, so that batch effects were minimized. The High Capacity cDNA Reverse Transcription Kit was used to reverse transcribe all of the isolated RNA, meaning that expressed TCRB transcripts were what got sequenced. Naive, central memory and regulatory T cell samples underwent deep immunoSEQ sequencing, averaging about 3.3 million total reads per sample. Sorted cells were lysed in RLT buffer, and RNA was extracted using DNase-treated RNeasy Micro or Mini kits according to cell number. To prevent cross-contamination, every cell subset was processed on its own, while patient and healthy donor samples were processed together. TCRB sequences were amplified from cDNA with the immunoSEQ multiplex PCR, producing 87-bp fragments spanning the CDR3 region. The amplicons were sequenced using the Illumina HiSeq platform. As for the original processing: Synthetic template baselines were used to correct PCR bias computationally, reads within Hamming distance 2 were collapsed, and singletons that could not be merged were discarded. Reads were aligned to IMGT to assign V, D and J genes, CDR3 length, and insertions or deletions at six rearrangement sites. Within each subset, clonotype counts were normalized to sorted cell number, and only after that were true diversity and Gini coefficients computed with the tcR R package. Repertoire sharing was quantified using the overlap coefficient calculated on TCRB nucleotide sequences. As a proxy for the pre-selection repertoire, out-of-frame TCRB sequences from naive cells were analyzed. This is the immuneACCESS table as TCRdb keeps it, with only in-frame sequences that have V and J called. A part of the clones is gone; compared with another copy, unresolved V genes explain less than half, and the rest is unexplained. V, J and clone size were drawn from that table, and D and trimming were deduced from the DNA. The sample data list just over 600,000 clones, and 15% to 18% of these were observed just once. Approximately 0.093% of the sample is held by the ten biggest clonotypes.

This clone was seen a few times. The antigen it binds to is not known. Qualities for individual bases were not recorded, and no much larger clone is one base off. Counted from cysteine to phenylalanine, this CDR3 has 13 amino acids. Kept here is only the CDR3 DNA, which spans 39 bases and is read in frame from base 1. V drops 5 bases and J drops 10 bases, leaving 15 bases in between. CDR1 and CDR2, per the germline V gene, are SGHTA and FQGNSA. Source material: naive CD4+ T cells from blood. Taken with the paper, the label for cell subset or site translates to: true naive CD4+ T cells. In this chain, TRBV7-2 is recombined with TRBJ2-4; the D gene is possibly TRBD2, with 6 bases matching. The receptor comes from a man aged 18 to 29 in good health. The DNA sequence follows: TGTGCCAGCAGCCTTGGGACTCCCGATATTCAGTACTTC. Its translation reads: CASSLGTPDIQYF.